The clone carrying this T cell receptor (beta chain) has more than one count but fewer than ten. The data belong to a study of T-cell reconstitution after alpha-beta-depleted transplantation in children. This CDR3 has 18 amino acids. Germline V gives CDR1 ENHRY, CDR2 SYGVKD. Trimming cost V 5 bases and J 5 bases; bases outside gene matches: 13. Unique molecular identifiers were built into the TCRbeta library. TCRdb reprocessed the PCR reads with MiXCR, giving one entry per CDR3 protein. Among some 600,000 distinct CDR3 sequences listed, around 13% were seen once. This specimen was PBMCs, mostly from graft donor cells, taken 360 days after TCRalphabeta/CD19-depleted stem cell transplant. This receptor was taken from a male patient aged 10 to 17 who had a stem cell transplant for acute myeloid leukemia, so the T cells may come from the graft donor. This sequence joins TRBV10-3 and TRBJ2-2, with 11 bases matching TRBD2. The CDR3 DNA reads TGTGCCATCAGTCCCCAGCGGCGACTAGCGGGAAATACCGGGGAGCTGTTTTTT. Protein sequence: CAISPQRRLAGNTGELFF.